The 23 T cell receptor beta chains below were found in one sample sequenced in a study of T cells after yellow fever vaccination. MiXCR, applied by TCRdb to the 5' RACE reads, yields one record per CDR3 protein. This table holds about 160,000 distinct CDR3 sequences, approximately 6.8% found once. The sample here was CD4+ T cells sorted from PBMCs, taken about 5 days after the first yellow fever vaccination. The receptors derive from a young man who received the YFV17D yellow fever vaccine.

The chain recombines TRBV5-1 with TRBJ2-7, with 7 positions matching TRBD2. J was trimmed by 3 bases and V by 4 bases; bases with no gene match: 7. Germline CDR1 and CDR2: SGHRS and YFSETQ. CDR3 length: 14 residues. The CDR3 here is CASSPASGYYEQYF. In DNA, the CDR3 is TGCGCCAGCAGCCCGGCTAGCGGCTACTACGAGCAGTACTTC.

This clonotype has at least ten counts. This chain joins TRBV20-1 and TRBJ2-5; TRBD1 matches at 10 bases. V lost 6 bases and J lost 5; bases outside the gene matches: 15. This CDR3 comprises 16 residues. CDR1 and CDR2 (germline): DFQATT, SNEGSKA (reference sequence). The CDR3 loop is CSAPKGVGTGVETQYF. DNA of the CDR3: TGCAGTGCCCCGAAGGGAGTCGGGACAGGGGTGGAGACCCAGTACTTC.

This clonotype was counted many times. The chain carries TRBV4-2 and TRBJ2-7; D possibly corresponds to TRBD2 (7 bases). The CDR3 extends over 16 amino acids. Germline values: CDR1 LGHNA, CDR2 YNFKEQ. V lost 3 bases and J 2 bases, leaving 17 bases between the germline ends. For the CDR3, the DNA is TGTGCCAGCAGCCAGATAGGGGGGGCGGGGACCTACGAGCAGTACTTC. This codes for CASSQIGGAGTYEQYF.

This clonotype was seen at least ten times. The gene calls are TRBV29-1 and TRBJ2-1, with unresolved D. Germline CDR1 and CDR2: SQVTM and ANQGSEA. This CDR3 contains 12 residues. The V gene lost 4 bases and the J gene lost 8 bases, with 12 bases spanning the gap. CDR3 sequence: CSVASPWDEQFF. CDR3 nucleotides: TGCAGCGTTGCTAGTCCTTGGGATGAGCAGTTCTTC.

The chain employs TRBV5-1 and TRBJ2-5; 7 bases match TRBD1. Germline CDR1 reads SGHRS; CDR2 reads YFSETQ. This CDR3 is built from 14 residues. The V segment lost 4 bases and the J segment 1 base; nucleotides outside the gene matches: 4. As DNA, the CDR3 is TGCGCCAGCAGCAGGGACAGTTCCCAAGAGACCCAGTACTTC. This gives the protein CASSRDSSQETQYF. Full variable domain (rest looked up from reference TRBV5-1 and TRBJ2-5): KAGVTQTPRYLIKTRGQQVTLSCSPISGHRSVSWYQQTPGQGLQFLFEYFSETQRNKGNFPGRFSGRQFSNSRSEMNVSTLELGDSALYLCASSRDSSQETQYFGPGTRLLVL.

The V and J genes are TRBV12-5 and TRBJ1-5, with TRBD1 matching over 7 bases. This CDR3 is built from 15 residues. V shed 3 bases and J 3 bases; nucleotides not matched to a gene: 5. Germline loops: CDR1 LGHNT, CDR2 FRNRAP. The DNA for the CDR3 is TGTGCTAGTGGTTTTGACAGGGCCCTCAATCAGCCCCAGCATTTT. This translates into CASGFDRALNQPQHF.

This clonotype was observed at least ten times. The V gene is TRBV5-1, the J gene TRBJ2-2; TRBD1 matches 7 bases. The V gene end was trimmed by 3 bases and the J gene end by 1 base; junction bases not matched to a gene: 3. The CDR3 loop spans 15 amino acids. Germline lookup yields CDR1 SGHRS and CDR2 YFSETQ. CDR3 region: CASSSRTGNTGELFF. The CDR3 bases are TGCGCCAGCAGCTCCCGGACAGGGAACACCGGGGAGCTGTTTTTT.

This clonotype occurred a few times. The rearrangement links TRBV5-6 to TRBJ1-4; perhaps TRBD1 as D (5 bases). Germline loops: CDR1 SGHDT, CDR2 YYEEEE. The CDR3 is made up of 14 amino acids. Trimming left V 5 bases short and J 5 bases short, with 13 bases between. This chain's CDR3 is CASRTLRGNEKLFF. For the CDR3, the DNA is TGTGCCAGCAGGACCCTCCGGGGGAATGAAAAACTGTTTTTT.

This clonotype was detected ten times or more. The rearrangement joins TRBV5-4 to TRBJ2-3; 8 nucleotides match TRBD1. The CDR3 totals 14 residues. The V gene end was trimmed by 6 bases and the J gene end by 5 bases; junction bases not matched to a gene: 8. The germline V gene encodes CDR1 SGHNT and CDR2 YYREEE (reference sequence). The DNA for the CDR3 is TGTGCCAGCAACCCAGACAGGGGCAGAGATACGCAGTATTTT. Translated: CASNPDRGRDTQYF. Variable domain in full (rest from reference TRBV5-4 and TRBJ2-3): ETGVTQSPTHLIKTRGQQVTLRCSSQSGHNTVSWYQQALGQGPQFIFQYYREEENGRGNFPPRFSGLQFPNYSSELNVNALELDDSALYLCASNPDRGRDTQYFGPGTRLTVL.

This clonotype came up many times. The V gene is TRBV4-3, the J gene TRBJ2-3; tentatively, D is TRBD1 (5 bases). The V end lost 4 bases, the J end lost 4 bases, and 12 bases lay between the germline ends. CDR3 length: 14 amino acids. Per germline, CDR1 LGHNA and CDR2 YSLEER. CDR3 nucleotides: TGCGCCAGCAGCCTTTCAGGGTTTTCAGATACGCAGTATTTT. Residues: CASSLSGFSDTQYF.

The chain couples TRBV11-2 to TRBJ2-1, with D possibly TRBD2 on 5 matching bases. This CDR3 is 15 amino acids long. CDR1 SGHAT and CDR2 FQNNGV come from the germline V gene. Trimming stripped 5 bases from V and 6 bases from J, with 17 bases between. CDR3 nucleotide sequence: TGTGCCAGCAGCGATGCCGGGATAAAGAGCAATGAGCAGTTCTTC. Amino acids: CASSDAGIKSNEQFF.

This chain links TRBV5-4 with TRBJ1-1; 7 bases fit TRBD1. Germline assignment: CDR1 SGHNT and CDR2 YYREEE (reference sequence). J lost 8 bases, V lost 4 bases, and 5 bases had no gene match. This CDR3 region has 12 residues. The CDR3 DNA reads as TGTGCCAGCAGCCCGCCGGACAGGGAAGCTTTCTTT. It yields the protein CASSPPDREAFF.

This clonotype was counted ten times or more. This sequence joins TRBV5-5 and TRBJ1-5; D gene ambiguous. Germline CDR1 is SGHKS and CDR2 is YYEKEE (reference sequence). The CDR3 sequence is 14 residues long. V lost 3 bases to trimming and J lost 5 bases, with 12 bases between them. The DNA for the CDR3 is TGTGCCAGCAGCTATGACACGGCTTATCAGCCCCAGCATTTT. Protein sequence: CASSYDTAYQPQHF.

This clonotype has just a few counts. The CDR3: CASSPGHQSSGNTIYF. For the CDR3, the DNA is TGTGCCAGCAGTCCGGGACACCAAAGCTCTGGAAACACCATATATTTT. V usage is TRBV5-4 and J usage is TRBJ1-3, with D maybe TRBD1 (6 bases). Germline CDR1 reads SGHNT; CDR2 reads YYREEE (reference sequence). This CDR3 spans 16 amino acids. V was shortened by 5 bases and J by 0 bases, with 15 bases between the two germline ends.

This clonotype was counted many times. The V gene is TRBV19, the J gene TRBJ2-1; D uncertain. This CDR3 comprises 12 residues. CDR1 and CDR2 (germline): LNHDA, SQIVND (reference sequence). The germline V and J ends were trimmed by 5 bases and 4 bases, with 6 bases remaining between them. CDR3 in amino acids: CASSPEYNEQFF. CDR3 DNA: TGTGCCAGTAGTCCGGAATACAATGAGCAGTTCTTC.

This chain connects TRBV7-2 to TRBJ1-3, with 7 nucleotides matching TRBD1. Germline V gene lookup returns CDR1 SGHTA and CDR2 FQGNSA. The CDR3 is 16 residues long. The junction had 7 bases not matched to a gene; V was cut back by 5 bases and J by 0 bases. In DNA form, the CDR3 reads TGTGCCAGCAGCAGTGGGACAGTGAACTCTGGAAACACCATATATTTT. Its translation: CASSSGTVNSGNTIYF.

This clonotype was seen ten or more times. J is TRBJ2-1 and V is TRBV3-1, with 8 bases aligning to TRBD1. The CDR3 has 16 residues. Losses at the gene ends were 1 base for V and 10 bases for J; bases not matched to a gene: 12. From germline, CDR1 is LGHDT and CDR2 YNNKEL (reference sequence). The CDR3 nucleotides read TGTGCCAGCAGCCAAGTGCCCGAGACAGGGGTAAGCGAGCAGTTCTTC. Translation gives CASSQVPETGVSEQFF.

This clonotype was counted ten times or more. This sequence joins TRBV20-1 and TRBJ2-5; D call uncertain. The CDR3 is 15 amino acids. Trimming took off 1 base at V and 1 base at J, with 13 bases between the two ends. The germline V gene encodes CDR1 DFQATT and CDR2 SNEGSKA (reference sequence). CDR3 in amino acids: CSARVRQAPQETQYF. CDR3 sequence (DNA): TGCAGTGCTAGAGTTCGTCAGGCGCCCCAAGAGACCCAGTACTTC.

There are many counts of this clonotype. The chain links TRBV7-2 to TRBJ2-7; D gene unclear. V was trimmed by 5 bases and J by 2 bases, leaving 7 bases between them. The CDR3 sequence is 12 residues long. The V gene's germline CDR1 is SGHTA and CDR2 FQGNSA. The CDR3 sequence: CASSPNPYEQYF. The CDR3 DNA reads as TGTGCCAGCAGCCCAAACCCCTACGAGCAGTACTTC.

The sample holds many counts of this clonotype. The CDR3 sequence: CASSSPGGQGYTF. CDR3 DNA: TGTGCCAGCAGTTCGCCAGGGGGCCAGGGCTACACCTTC. The V call is TRBV6-5, the J call TRBJ1-2, with TRBD1 matching over 8 bases. CDR3 length equals 13 residues. Germline trimming cut 4 bases from V and 8 bases from J; bases unmatched to any gene: 6. Germline CDR1 is MNHEY and CDR2 is SVGAGI.

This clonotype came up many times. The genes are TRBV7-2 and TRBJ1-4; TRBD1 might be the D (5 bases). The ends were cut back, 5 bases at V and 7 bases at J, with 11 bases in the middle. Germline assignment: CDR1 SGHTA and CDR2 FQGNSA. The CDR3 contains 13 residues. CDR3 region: CASSQDKGEKLFF. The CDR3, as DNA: TGTGCCAGCAGCCAGGACAAGGGTGAAAAACTGTTTTTT. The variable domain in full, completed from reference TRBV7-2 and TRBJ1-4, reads GAGVSQSPSNKVTEKGKDVELRCDPISGHTALYWYRQSLGQGLEFLIYFQGNSAPDKSGLPSDRFSAERTGGSVSTLTIQRTQQEDSAVYLCASSQDKGEKLFFGSGTQLSVL.

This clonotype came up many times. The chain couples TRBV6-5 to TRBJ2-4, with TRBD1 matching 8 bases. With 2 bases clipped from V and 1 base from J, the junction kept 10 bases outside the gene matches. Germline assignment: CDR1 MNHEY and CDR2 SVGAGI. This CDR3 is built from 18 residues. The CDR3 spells CASSYGHGQGRAKNIQYF. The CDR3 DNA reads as TGTGCCAGCAGTTACGGACACGGACAGGGAAGGGCCAAAAACATTCAGTACTTC.

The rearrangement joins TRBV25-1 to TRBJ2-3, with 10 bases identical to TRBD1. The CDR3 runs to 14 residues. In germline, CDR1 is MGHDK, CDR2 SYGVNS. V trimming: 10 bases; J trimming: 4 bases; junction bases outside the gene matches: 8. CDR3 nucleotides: TGTGCCATGAGCCCCGGACAGGGGGCAGATACGCAGTATTTT. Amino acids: CAMSPGQGADTQYF.